This TCR beta chain was documented in a study of tissue T cells after allogeneic stem cell transplantation. Here immunoSEQ multiplex PCR was the method, and the copy in TCRdb shows in-frame clones only, minus some. The repertoire consists of tens of thousands of clones, with about 70% occurring once and the leading ten covering 0.41%. Overall study findings and caveats: Within patients, tissue anatomy strongly shaped TCR repertoire composition. Some tissue clones might be persisting host cells; their alloreactivity or antigen specificity was not determined.

In regard to this clone: Its target is not known. Germline and genes: mouse. With the read ending 1 residue before the CDR3 end, the germline J gene is used to fill in that end.

The CDR3 has 13 amino acids. Germline values: CDR1 NNHNN, CDR2 SYGAGS (reference sequence). Between the trimmed V and J ends, which lost 2 bases and 0 bases, there was a span of 3 bases. The chain uses TRBV13-2 and TRBJ2-1; D gene unclear. The sample was blood. The clonotype comes from a female BALB/c mouse in good health. The strain is characterized by the MHC haplotype H2-d. The CDR3 loop is CASGDSNYAEQFF. CDR3 DNA, as far as it was read: TGTGCCAGCGGTGACAGTAACTATGCTGAGCAGTTC.